Listed here are 16 T cell receptor beta chains from one sample, sequenced in a study of shared clonotypes between healthy human individuals. TCRdb keeps only in-frame clones here, not all; method: immunoSEQ multiplex PCR. The profile shows around 990,000 clones, 60% to 80% of them singletons. The material sequenced was memory CD4+ T cells from PBMCs. Subset: CD45RA-negative fraction. Receptors were obtained from a man between 18 and 29 years old in good health. Some clones in this sample may be carry-over from other donors' samples.

This sequence joins TRBV19 and TRBJ2-2; D call uncertain. The CDR3 covers 13 residues. CDR1 LNHDA and CDR2 SQIVND come from the germline V gene (reference sequence). With 8 bases removed from V and 3 bases from J, the gap between germline ends came to 10 bases. CDR3 nucleotide sequence: TGTGCCAGTGGCTTACGGCACACCGGGGAGCTGTTTTTT. Translating it yields CASGLRHTGELFF.

This clone occurred once. V usage is TRBV15 and J usage is TRBJ1-5; D is unclear. Trimming removed 2 bases from V and 9 bases from J, with 11 bases in between. The germline CDR1 and CDR2 sequences are LNHNV and YYDKDF (reference sequence). CDR3 length: 13 residues. The CDR3 bases are TGTGCCACCAGCAGACAAGCGTCGGGGCCCCAGCATTTT. Encoded protein: CATSRQASGPQHF.

The chain uses TRBV7-9 and TRBJ1-4; no reliable D call. This CDR3 spans 16 amino acids. The germline V gene has CDR1 SEHNR and CDR2 FQNEAQ (reference sequence). The V end was cut by 4 bases, the J end by 0 bases, with 12 bases between. CDR3 DNA: TGTGCCAGCAGCTCGGGATTTTCATCAACTAATGAAAAACTGTTTTTT. This translates into CASSSGFSSTNEKLFF.

V is TRBV5-1 and J is TRBJ2-1; the match to TRBD2 covers 11 bases. The CDR3 covers 14 residues. The V gene's germline CDR1 is SGHRS and CDR2 YFSETQ. V trimming: 5 bases; J trimming: 7 bases; junction bases outside the gene matches: 5. DNA of the CDR3: TGCGCCAGCAGGCTACTAGCGGGAGTAAATGAGCAGTTCTTC. It yields the protein CASRLLAGVNEQFF.

Comments on this clone: A much more abundant neighbour one base away suggests this may be a read error. This chain uses TRBV27 with TRBJ1-5; D call uncertain. Trimming shortened V by 5 bases and J by 5 bases, and 13 bases separated the two germline ends. This CDR3 spans 14 amino acids. Germline lookup yields CDR1 MNHEY and CDR2 SMNVEV (reference sequence). As DNA, the CDR3 is TGTGCCAGCAGTCCACTCGGGCTAGATCAGCCCCAGCATTTT. Translating gives CASSPLGLDQPQHF.

In the case of this clone: Other DNA sequences in this sample translate to the same CDR3. The gene calls are TRBV11-2 and TRBJ2-7; a weak D match, TRBD1 (6 bases). Germline CDR1 is SGHAT and CDR2 is FQNNGV. CDR3 length equals 12 residues. Trimming shortened V by 5 bases and J by 4 bases, and 9 bases separated the two germline ends. CDR3 in amino acids: CASSPQGYEQYF. The CDR3 DNA reads as TGTGCCAGCAGCCCCCAGGGGTACGAGCAGTACTTC.

This clone was detected many times. The chain couples TRBV2 to TRBJ2-7; D tentatively fits TRBD1 or TRBD2 (5 bases each). CDR1 and CDR2 (germline): SNHLY, FYNNEI. Trimming stripped 9 bases from V and 7 bases from J, with 25 bases between. The CDR3 loop spans 15 amino acids. CDR3 sequence: CASNFFGTPAEEQYF. The DNA of the CDR3 is TGTGCCAGTAATTTCTTCGGGACCCCGGCGGAAGAGCAGTACTTC.

V usage is TRBV6-1 and J usage is TRBJ2-5; no definite D call. Per the germline V gene, CDR1 is MNHNS and CDR2 is SASEGT. The CDR3 loop spans 13 amino acids. V shed 6 bases and J shed 5 bases, with 13 bases lying between them. The CDR3 here is CASSPDNRETQYF. The CDR3 bases are TGTGCCAGCAGCCCCGACAACCGGGAGACCCAGTACTTC.

This rearrangement joins TRBV4-2 to TRBJ1-2; D unclear. From germline, CDR1 is LGHNA and CDR2 YNFKEQ. V dropped 0 bases and J dropped 7 bases, with 9 bases sitting between them. The CDR3 consists of 13 residues. The CDR3 DNA reads TGTGCCAGCAGCCAAGAGGCGACTTCTGGCTACACCTTC. The encoded protein is CASSQEATSGYTF.

This clone was picked up a small number of times. This chain joins TRBV11-1 and TRBJ2-1, with 7 nucleotides matching TRBD2. The CDR3 is made up of 15 amino acids. Germline V gene data show CDR1 as SGHAT and CDR2 as FQDESV (reference sequence). With V trimmed by 4 bases and J by 2 bases, 5 bases remained unmatched. CDR3 sequence reads: CASSSERDTYNEQFF. The CDR3 coding sequence is TGTGCCAGCAGCTCTGAGCGGGATACCTACAATGAGCAGTTCTTC.

This chain uses TRBV13 with TRBJ1-2; a possible D gene is TRBD1 (6 bases). CDR1 and CDR2 (germline): PRHDT, FYEKMQ (reference sequence). The ends were cut back, 3 bases at V and 8 bases at J, with 16 bases in the middle. CDR3 length: 14 residues. For the CDR3, the DNA is TGTGCCAGCAGCTTGGACAGCTTTAGGGCGGGCTACACCTTC. It codes for CASSLDSFRAGYTF.

V and J are TRBV11-2 and TRBJ2-1, with 8 bases that match TRBD2. The V and J ends lost 5 bases and 2 bases, in that order; junction bases with no gene match: 5. The length of the CDR3 is 15 residues. Germline CDR1 reads SGHAT; CDR2 reads FQNNGV. The CDR3 DNA reads TGTGCCAGCAGCCCAGGACTAGCAGCCTACAATGAGCAGTTCTTC. Translating it yields CASSPGLAAYNEQFF.

V gene TRBV9 combines with J gene TRBJ2-5, with D perhaps assigned TRBD1 or TRBD2 (5 bases each). V was cut by 3 bases and J by 1 base, with 10 bases left in between. The germline V gene has CDR1 SGDLS and CDR2 YYNGEE. The CDR3 contains 14 residues. This chain's CDR3 is CASSAMGTQETQYF. As DNA, the CDR3 is TGTGCCAGCAGCGCAATGGGGACCCAAGAGACCCAGTACTTC. The full variable domain, completed using reference TRBV9 and TRBJ2-5, is DSGVTQTPKHLITATGQRVTLRCSPRSGDLSVYWYQQSLDQGLQFLIQYYNGEERAKGNILERFSAQQFPDLHSELNLSSLELGDSALYFCASSAMGTQETQYFGPGTRLLVL.

The CDR3 region has the DNA TGTGCCAGCAGCTTAAGTTATATGGGATCACCCCTCCACTTT. This codes for CASSLSYMGSPLHF. This chain joins TRBV11-2 and TRBJ1-6; D gene uncertain. The CDR3 is 14 amino acids. The V and J ends lost 2 bases and 10 bases respectively, with 12 bases between them. Germline assignment: CDR1 SGHAT and CDR2 FQNNGV.

V and J are TRBV5-1 and TRBJ2-7; 12 bases are shared with TRBD1. The CDR3 runs 15 residues. The germline V gene has CDR1 SGHRS and CDR2 YFSETQ. V lost 3 bases and J lost 4; bases outside the gene matches: 5. CDR3 protein: CASSWGQGATYEQYF. CDR3 nucleotides: TGCGCCAGCAGCTGGGGACAGGGGGCGACGTACGAGCAGTACTTC.

The V call is TRBV6-1, the J call TRBJ1-2; D gene ambiguous. This CDR3 contains 13 residues. CDR1 is MNHNS and CDR2 is SASEGT in the germline V gene. Trimming stripped 2 bases from V and 8 bases from J, with 12 bases between. The CDR3 loop is CASSETRIGGYTF. The CDR3 nucleotides read TGTGCCAGCAGTGAAACAAGGATCGGGGGCTACACCTTC.